The clone carrying this T cell receptor (beta chain) was observed a handful of times. Antigen: not known. Whereas donors were nominally healthy upon sampling, unrecorded immune exposures were probable. These data are taken from a study of cytomegalovirus exposure and HLA in healthy donors. In the PCR, 60 Vbeta and 13 Jbeta primers were used. In the source study's methods: As a later analysis found, there were approximately 80 million unique TCR beta chains, of which about 10 million were shared. Sequencing was performed with immunoSEQ multiplex PCR; in TCRdb, only in-frame clones are kept and a portion is missing. V and J calls and clone size follow that table, whereas D and trimming were derived from the DNA. The sample lists around 200,000 clones, 62% occurring once. The CDR3 is made up of 18 amino acids. From germline, CDR1 is SGHTA and CDR2 FQGNSA. The ends lost 5 bases at V and 7 bases at J; junction bases unmatched: 17.

Study conclusions and caveats: In an earlier analysis, in around 590 donors, most V segments appeared productive either ~90% or ~30% of the time. Most CMV-associated TCR beta chains appeared HLA-restricted in a later analysis.

The source material was PBMCs. The TCR comes from a man aged 40-50 years in good health and CMV-seronegative. This sequence joins TRBV7-2 and TRBJ2-1; 10 nucleotides line up with TRBD2. The CDR3 protein is CASSPLGPVERGGNEQFF. The CDR3 DNA follows: TGTGCCAGCAGCCCCCTAGGGCCCGTCGAGCGGGGGGGGAATGAGCAGTTCTTC.